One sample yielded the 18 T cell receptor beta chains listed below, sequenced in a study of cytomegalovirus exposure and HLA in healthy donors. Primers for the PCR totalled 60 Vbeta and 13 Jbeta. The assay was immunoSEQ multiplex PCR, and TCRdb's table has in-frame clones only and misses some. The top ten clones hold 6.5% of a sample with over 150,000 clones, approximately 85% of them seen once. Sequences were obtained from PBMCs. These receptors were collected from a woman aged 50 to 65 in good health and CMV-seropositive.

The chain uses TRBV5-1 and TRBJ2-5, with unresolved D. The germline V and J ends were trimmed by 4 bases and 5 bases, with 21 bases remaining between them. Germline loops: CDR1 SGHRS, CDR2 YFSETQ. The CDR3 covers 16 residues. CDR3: CASSPAADAYGETQYF. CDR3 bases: TGCGCCAGCAGCCCGGCGGCAGACGCCTATGGGGAGACCCAGTACTTC.

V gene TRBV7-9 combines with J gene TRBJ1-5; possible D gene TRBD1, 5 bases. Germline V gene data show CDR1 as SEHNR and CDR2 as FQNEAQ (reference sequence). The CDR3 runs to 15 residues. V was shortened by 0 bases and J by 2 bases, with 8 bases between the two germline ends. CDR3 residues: CASSLADICNQPQHF. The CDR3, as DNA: TGTGCCAGCAGCTTAGCGGACATCTGCAATCAGCCCCAGCATTTT.

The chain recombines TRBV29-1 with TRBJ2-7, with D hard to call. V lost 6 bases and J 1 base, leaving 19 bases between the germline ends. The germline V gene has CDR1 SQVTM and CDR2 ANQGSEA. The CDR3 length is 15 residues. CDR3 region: CSVDRRIPQSYEQYF. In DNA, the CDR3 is TGCAGCGTAGACCGCAGGATTCCGCAGTCCTACGAGCAGTACTTC.

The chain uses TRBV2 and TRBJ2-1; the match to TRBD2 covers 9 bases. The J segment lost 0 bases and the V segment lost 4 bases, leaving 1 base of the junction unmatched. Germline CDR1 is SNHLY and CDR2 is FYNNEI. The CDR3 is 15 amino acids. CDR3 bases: TGTGCCAGCAGTGGTAGCGGGAGCTCCTACAATGAGCAGTTCTTC. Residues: CASSGSGSSYNEQFF.

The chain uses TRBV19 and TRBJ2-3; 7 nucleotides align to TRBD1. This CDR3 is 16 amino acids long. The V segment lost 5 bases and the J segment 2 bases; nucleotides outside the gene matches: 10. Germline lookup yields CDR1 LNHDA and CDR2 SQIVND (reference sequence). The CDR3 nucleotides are TGTGCCAGTAGTCCTAGGACAGGCGAAACCACAGATACGCAGTATTTT. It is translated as CASSPRTGETTDTQYF.

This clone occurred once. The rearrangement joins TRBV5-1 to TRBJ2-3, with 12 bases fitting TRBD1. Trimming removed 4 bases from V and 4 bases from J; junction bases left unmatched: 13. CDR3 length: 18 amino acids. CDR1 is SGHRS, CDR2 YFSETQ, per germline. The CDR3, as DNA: TGCGCCAGCAGCCGCGGGACAGGGGGCCCCTTTGCCTCAGATACGCAGTATTTT. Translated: CASSRGTGGPFASDTQYF.

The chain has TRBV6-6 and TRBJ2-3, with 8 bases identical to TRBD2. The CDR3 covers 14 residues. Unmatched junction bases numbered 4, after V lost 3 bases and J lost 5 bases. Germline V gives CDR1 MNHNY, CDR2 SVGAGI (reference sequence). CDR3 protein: CASSYSGGEDTQYF. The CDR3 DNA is TGTGCCAGCAGTTATTCGGGGGGGGAAGATACGCAGTATTTT.

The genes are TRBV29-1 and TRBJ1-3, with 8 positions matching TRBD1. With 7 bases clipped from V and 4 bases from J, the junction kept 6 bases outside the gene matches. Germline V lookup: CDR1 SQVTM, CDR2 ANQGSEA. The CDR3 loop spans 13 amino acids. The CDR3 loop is CSASDRAGNTIYF. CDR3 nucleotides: TGCAGCGCATCGGACAGGGCGGGAAACACCATATATTTT.

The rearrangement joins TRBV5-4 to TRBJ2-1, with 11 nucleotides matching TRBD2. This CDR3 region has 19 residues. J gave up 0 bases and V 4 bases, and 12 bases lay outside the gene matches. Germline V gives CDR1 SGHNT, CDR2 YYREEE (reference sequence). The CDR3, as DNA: TGTGCCAGCAGCCGTACCGGGACTAGCGGTTTGAGCTCCTACAATGAGCAGTTCTTC. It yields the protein CASSRTGTSGLSSYNEQFF.

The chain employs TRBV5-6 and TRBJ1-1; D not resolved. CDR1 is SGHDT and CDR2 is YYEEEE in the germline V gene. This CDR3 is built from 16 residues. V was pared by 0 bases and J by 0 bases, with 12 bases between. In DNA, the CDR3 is TGTGCCAGCAGCTTGGGAGGAGGACGGGTGAACACTGAAGCTTTCTTT. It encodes CASSLGGGRVNTEAFF. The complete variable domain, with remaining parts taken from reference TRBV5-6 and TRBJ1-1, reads DAGVTQSPTHLIKTRGQQVTLRCSPKSGHDTVSWYQQALGQGPQFIFQYYEEEERQRGNFPDRFSGHQFPNYSSELNVNALLLGDSALYLCASSLGGGRVNTEAFFGQGTRLTVV.

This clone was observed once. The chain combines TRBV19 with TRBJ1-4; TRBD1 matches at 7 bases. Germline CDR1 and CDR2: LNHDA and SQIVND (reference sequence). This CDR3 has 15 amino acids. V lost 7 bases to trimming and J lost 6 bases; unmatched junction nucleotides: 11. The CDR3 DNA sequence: TGTGCCAGTACCTACGCGGGGACAGACGATGAAAAACTGTTTTTT. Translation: CASTYAGTDDEKLFF.

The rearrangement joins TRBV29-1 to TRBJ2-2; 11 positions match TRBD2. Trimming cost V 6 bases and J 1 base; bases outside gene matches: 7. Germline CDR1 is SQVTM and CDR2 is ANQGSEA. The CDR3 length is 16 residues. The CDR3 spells CSVLTSGNLNTGELFF. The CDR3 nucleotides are TGCAGCGTATTGACTAGCGGGAATTTGAACACCGGGGAGCTGTTTTTT.

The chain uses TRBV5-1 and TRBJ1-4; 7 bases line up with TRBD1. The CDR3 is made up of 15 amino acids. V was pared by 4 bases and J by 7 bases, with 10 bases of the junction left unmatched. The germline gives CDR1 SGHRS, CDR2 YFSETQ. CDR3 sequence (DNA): TGCGCCAGCAGCGTGTCCCGGGACAGCGCTGAAAAACTGTTTTTT. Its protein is CASSVSRDSAEKLFF.

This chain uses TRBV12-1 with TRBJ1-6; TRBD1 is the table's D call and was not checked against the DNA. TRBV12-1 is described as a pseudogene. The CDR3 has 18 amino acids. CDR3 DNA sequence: TGTGCCAGCAGCTTTGAGGAAACTCCGGACAGGGGAAATTCACCCCTCCACTTT. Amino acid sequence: CASSFEETPDRGNSPLHF.

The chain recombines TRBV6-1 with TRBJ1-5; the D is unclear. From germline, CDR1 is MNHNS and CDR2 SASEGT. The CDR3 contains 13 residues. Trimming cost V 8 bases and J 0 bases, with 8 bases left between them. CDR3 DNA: TGTGCCAGCGCAACTTTTAGCAATCAGCCCCAGCATTTT. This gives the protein CASATFSNQPQHF.

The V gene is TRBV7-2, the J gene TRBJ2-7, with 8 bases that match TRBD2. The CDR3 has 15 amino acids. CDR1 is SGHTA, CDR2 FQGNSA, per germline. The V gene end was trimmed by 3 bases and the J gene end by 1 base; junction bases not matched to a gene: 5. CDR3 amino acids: CASSFAGGGSYEQYF. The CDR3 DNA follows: TGTGCCAGCAGCTTCGCGGGGGGCGGTTCCTACGAGCAGTACTTC.

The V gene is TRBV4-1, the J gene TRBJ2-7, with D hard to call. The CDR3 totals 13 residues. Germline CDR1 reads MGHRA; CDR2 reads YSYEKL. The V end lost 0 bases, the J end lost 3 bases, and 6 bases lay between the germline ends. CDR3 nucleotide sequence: TGCGCCAGCAGCCAAGAACTCCACTACGAGCAGTACTTC. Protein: CASSQELHYEQYF.

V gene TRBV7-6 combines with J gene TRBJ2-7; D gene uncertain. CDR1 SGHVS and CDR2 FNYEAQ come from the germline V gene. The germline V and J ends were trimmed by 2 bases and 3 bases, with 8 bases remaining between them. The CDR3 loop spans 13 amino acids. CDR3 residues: CASSLTQSYEQYF. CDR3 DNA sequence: TGTGCCAGCAGCTTAACACAGAGCTACGAGCAGTACTTC.